The clone carrying this T cell receptor beta chain was found many times. This CDR3 has 17 residues. Germline V gene sequence: CDR1 SGHRS, CDR2 YFSETQ. Trimming at V came to 1 base and at J to 2 bases, leaving 8 bases not matched to a gene. With 10-nucleotide random UMIs, 5'RACE was used to make the cDNA. TCRdb processed the 5' RACE reads anew with MiXCR; each CDR3 protein has one entry. The sample contains approximately 82,000 distinct CDR3 sequences, roughly 14% of which appear only once. The sample is drawn from a study of neurological immune-mediated disorders. The V gene is TRBV5-1, the J gene TRBJ2-7; the match to TRBD2 covers 11 bases. This TCR came from a woman in her fifties or sixties in good health. Sequencing was carried out using PBMCs. CDR3 residues: CASSLTSGGPTTYEQYF. CDR3 DNA: TGCGCCAGCAGCTTGACTAGCGGGGGACCTACCACCTACGAGCAGTACTTC.